A selection of T cell receptor beta chains follows, all from one sample in a study of metastatic and nonmetastatic thyroid tumors. TCRdb re-clonotyped the PCR reads via MiXCR. The sample holds 15,000 or so clones; roughly 33% are singletons and the top ten take 10% to 15%. The specimen sequenced was tumor tissue. The receptors stem from a male donor with papillary thyroid cancer or a benign thyroid nodule (not recorded which). Some clones in this sample may be carry-over from other donors' samples. Each CDR3 is given with its conserved first and last residue. Fields, in order: CDR3 length, V gene, clone size, J gene, D gene, CDR3 DNA, CDR3 protein. A D gene is named only where the DNA matches it firmly. Not all rows give a size; the values are once, few, many and, for expanded clones, a class.

length: 14; V: TRBV4-1; size: -; J: TRBJ1-6; D: -; DNA: TGCGCCAGCAGACAAGCAGGGGACAATACACCCCTCCACTTT; CDR3: CASRQAGDNTPLHF
length: 17; V: TRBV6-1; size: many; J: TRBJ2-5; D: TRBD1; DNA: TGTGCCAGCAGTCGCCTCCGGGGACAGGGGCTCCAAGAGACCCAGTACTTC; CDR3: CASSRLRGQGLQETQYF
length: 12; V: TRBV30; size: -; J: TRBJ1-1; D: -; DNA: TGTGCCGGGTCGGGGGGGAACACTGAAGCTTTCTTT; CDR3: CAGSGGNTEAFF
length: 18; V: TRBV7-3; size: -; J: TRBJ2-3; D: TRBD2; DNA: TGTGCCAGAAGCTTAATGAGCCTGACTAGCGGGGGCTCAGATACGCTGTATTTT; CDR3: CARSLMSLTSGGSDTLYF
length: 16; V: TRBV11-3; size: -; J: TRBJ2-7; D: TRBD1; DNA: TGTGCCAGCAGCTCCATTGGGACAGCGGCGGCCTACGAGCAGTACTTC; CDR3: CASSSIGTAAAYEQYF
length: 15; V: TRBV9; size: medium-sized; J: TRBJ1-1; D: -; DNA: TGTGCCAGCAGCGTAGACATTCACGCTGAGGGGGAAGCTTTCTTT; CDR3: CASSVDIHAEGEAFF
length: 14; V: TRBV6-1; size: many; J: TRBJ1-6; D: TRBD1; DNA: TGTGCCAGCAGTCTCGGGACAGGGAGGGCACCCCTCCACTTT; CDR3: CASSLGTGRAPLHF
length: 16; V: TRBV20-1; size: -; J: TRBJ1-2; D: TRBD1; DNA: TGCAGTGCTAGACTCGATGCCGGGACAGGCTTCTATGGCTACACCTTC; CDR3: CSARLDAGTGFYGYTF
length: 17; V: TRBV5-1; size: -; J: TRBJ2-7; D: TRBD2; DNA: TGCGCCAGCAGCTTGAAACTAGCGGGATCGTCCGCCTACGAGCAGTACTTC; CDR3: CASSLKLAGSSAYEQYF
length: 14; V: TRBV30; size: few; J: TRBJ1-6; D: -; DNA: TGTGCCTGGACCCGTCCCCACAGCGATTCACCCCTCCACTTT; CDR3: CAWTRPHSDSPLHF
length: 16; V: TRBV3-1; size: -; J: TRBJ2-7; D: -; DNA: TGTGCCAGCAGCCAACTCGGGACAACGAGCTCCTACGAGCAGTACTTC; CDR3: CASSQLGTTSSYEQYF
length: 15; V: TRBV7-2; size: -; J: TRBJ2-7; D: TRBD2; DNA: TGTGCCAGCAGCTTAGCGTGGGGACTAGGGAACGAGCAGTACTTC; CDR3: CASSLAWGLGNEQYF
length: 17; V: TRBV30; size: -; J: TRBJ2-7; D: -; DNA: TGTGCCTGGAGTGTAAAGGGACTAAGGACAGGGTCAAGCGAGCAGTACTTC; CDR3: CAWSVKGLRTGSSEQYF
length: 17; V: TRBV3-1; size: many; J: TRBJ2-3; D: TRBD2; DNA: TGTGCCAGCAGCCAAGAGTGGAGCGGGAGTAACACAGATACGCAGTATTTT; CDR3: CASSQEWSGSNTDTQYF
length: 14; V: TRBV27; size: many; J: TRBJ1-5; D: TRBD1; DNA: TGTGCCAGCAGTTTCCTTCAGGGGGGTCAGCCCCAGCATTTT; CDR3: CASSFLQGGQPQHF
length: 15; V: TRBV20-1; size: -; J: TRBJ1-5; D: -; DNA: TGCAGTGCTAGAGATCGGACAGATAGCAATCAGCCCCAGCATTTT; CDR3: CSARDRTDSNQPQHF
length: 16; V: TRBV3-1; size: many; J: TRBJ1-1; D: -; DNA: TGTGCCAGCAGCCAAGATATCACAGGGCTAGACACTGAAGCTTTCTTT; CDR3: CASSQDITGLDTEAFF
length: 15; V: TRBV5-1; size: -; J: TRBJ1-5; D: -; DNA: TGCGCCAGCAGCTTGGCCGGACAGAATAATCAGCCCCAGCATTTT; CDR3: CASSLAGQNNQPQHF
length: 16; V: TRBV11-3; size: few; J: TRBJ2-1; D: -; DNA: TGTGCCAGCAGCTTAGATTCTGGACAACTTTACAATGAGCAGTTCTTC; CDR3: CASSLDSGQLYNEQFF
length: 16; V: TRBV11-2; size: many; J: TRBJ2-7; D: TRBD2; DNA: TGTGCCAGCAGCGCAACTAGCGGGACGATCTCCTACGAGCAGTACTTC; CDR3: CASSATSGTISYEQYF
length: 14; V: TRBV2; size: few; J: TRBJ2-3; D: TRBD2; DNA: TGTGCCATCAAGACTAGCCGGGGGACTTATAAGCAGTATTTT; CDR3: CAIKTSRGTYKQYF
length: 16; V: TRBV7-6; size: many; J: TRBJ2-3; D: TRBD1; DNA: TGTGCCAGCAGCTTAGTCGGGGACAGGGGTACAGATACGCAGTATTTT; CDR3: CASSLVGDRGTDTQYF
length: 15; V: TRBV30; size: many; J: TRBJ1-3; D: -; DNA: TGTGCCTGGAGTGTTTTGGCGGTCTCTGGAAACACCATATATTTT; CDR3: CAWSVLAVSGNTIYF
length: 15; V: TRBV5-1; size: -; J: TRBJ1-2; D: -; DNA: TGCGCCAGCAGCCGGGGCTGGGGGGCTGGTGATGGCTACACCTTC; CDR3: CASSRGWGAGDGYTF
length: 14; V: TRBV7-6; size: -; J: TRBJ2-1; D: -; DNA: TGTGCCAGCAGCTTAAGTGGGGCGAACAATGAGCAGTTCTTC; CDR3: CASSLSGANNEQFF
length: 14; V: TRBV5-1; size: medium-sized; J: TRBJ2-3; D: -; DNA: TGCGCCAGCAGCCCCTCGGGTCCCACAGATACGCAGTATTTT; CDR3: CASSPSGPTDTQYF
length: 14; V: TRBV18; size: many; J: TRBJ2-7; D: -; DNA: TGTGCCAGCTCACCTTATCCGGGACTCAACGAGCAGTACTTC; CDR3: CASSPYPGLNEQYF
length: 15; V: TRBV20-1; size: -; J: TRBJ2-7; D: -; DNA: TGCAGTGCTAGAGATCCACAGAAGGGCTCCTACGAGCAGTACTTC; CDR3: CSARDPQKGSYEQYF
length: 14; V: TRBV28; size: -; J: TRBJ2-1; D: TRBD2; DNA: TGTGCCAGCGTCCTTAGCGGGATGCGGAATGAGCAGTTCTTC; CDR3: CASVLSGMRNEQFF
length: 15; V: TRBV11-3; size: medium-sized; J: TRBJ1-4; D: TRBD1; DNA: TGTGCCAGCAGCTCAGGGGGCAGAACTAATGAAAAACTGTTTTTT; CDR3: CASSSGGRTNEKLFF
length: 16; V: TRBV11-2; size: -; J: TRBJ1-2; D: -; DNA: TGTGCCAGCAGCTCCCCCGGGGGGAGGTTCAACTATGGCTACACCTTC; CDR3: CASSSPGGRFNYGYTF
length: 15; V: TRBV9; size: medium-sized; J: TRBJ2-7; D: -; DNA: TGTGCCAGCAGCGGTGATTCCGACAGGGAGGGCGAGCAGTACTTC; CDR3: CASSGDSDREGEQYF
length: 15; V: TRBV19; size: -; J: TRBJ1-2; D: TRBD1; DNA: TGTGGCAGTAGCCTGACAGGGAATACCAACTATGGGTACACCTTC; CDR3: CGSSLTGNTNYGYTF
length: 15; V: TRBV5-1; size: -; J: TRBJ2-1; D: TRBD2; DNA: TGCGCCAGCAGGGGACTAGCGGGAGGGAACAATGAGCAGTTCTTC; CDR3: CASRGLAGGNNEQFF
length: 17; V: TRBV6-1; size: many; J: TRBJ2-5; D: -; DNA: TGTGCCAGCAGTGCGGACGTCCGGGACTCCTCGGAGGAGACCCAGTACTTC; CDR3: CASSADVRDSSEETQYF
length: 16; V: TRBV11-2; size: -; J: TRBJ2-7; D: -; DNA: TGTGCCAGCAGCTTAGACCCGGGGGCAGGGAGAATCGAGCAGTACTTC; CDR3: CASSLDPGAGRIEQYF
length: 17; V: TRBV6-5; size: many; J: TRBJ2-2; D: TRBD2; DNA: TGTGCCAGCAGTTACGGCGCGTCTAGCGGGGGTACCGGGGAGCTGTTTTTT; CDR3: CASSYGASSGGTGELFF
length: 12; V: TRBV20-1; size: -; J: TRBJ1-3; D: -; DNA: TGCAGCCCTCGGGGAAATGGAAACACCATATATTTT; CDR3: CSPRGNGNTIYF
length: 13; V: TRBV7-9; size: -; J: TRBJ2-7; D: -; DNA: TGTGCCAGCAGCACACAAGACACCTACGAGCAGTACTTC; CDR3: CASSTQDTYEQYF
length: 15; V: TRBV7-3; size: medium-sized; J: TRBJ2-3; D: TRBD1; DNA: TGTGCCAGCAGCCTCAGGGGGTTTCACACAGATACGCAGTATTTT; CDR3: CASSLRGFHTDTQYF
length: 14; V: TRBV11-3; size: medium-sized; J: TRBJ2-1; D: TRBD2; DNA: TGTGCCAGCTCTGACGGGGGGGCGTGGGGTGAGCAGTTCTTC; CDR3: CASSDGGAWGEQFF
length: 14; V: TRBV2; size: many; J: TRBJ2-7; D: TRBD2; DNA: TGTGCCAGCAGTGTGCAGCGGGGTTCCTACGAGCAGTACTTC; CDR3: CASSVQRGSYEQYF
length: 13; V: TRBV30; size: -; J: TRBJ1-2; D: -; DNA: TGTGCCTGGAGAATCGGGGGGAACTATGGCTACACCTTC; CDR3: CAWRIGGNYGYTF
length: 15; V: TRBV11-3; size: -; J: TRBJ2-1; D: -; DNA: TGTGCCAGCAGCTTAGCAGGGAGCCCCTACAATGAGCAGTTCTTC; CDR3: CASSLAGSPYNEQFF
length: 14; V: TRBV5-1; size: -; J: TRBJ2-3; D: -; DNA: TGCGCCAGCTCAAGGGGAGTACGCACAGATACGCAGTATTTT; CDR3: CASSRGVRTDTQYF